Listed below are T cell receptor beta chains from one sample, sequenced in a study of shared clonotypes between healthy human individuals. Sequenced by immunoSEQ multiplex PCR; TCRdb stores in-frame clones only, minus some. The data hold 850,000 to 1,200,000 clones, with approximately 76% observed a single time. The sample was memory CD4+ T cells sorted from blood. Source of these receptors: a man aged 18 to 35 in good health. CDR3s include the opening cysteine and the closing phenylalanine or tryptophan. D genes are given only for firm matches. Some rows mark clone size as missing; the rest say once, few, many or name a class of expanded clone.

>TRBJ2-4|-|TRBV19|-
CASSMERGVTLAKNIQYF
TGTGCCAGTAGTATGGAGAGGGGGGTAACCCTAGCCAAAAACATTCAGTACTTC
>TRBJ1-5|once|TRBV19|-
CASSEEYNQPQHF
TGTGCCAGTAGTGAGGAGTATAATCAGCCCCAGCATTTT
>TRBJ2-5|once|TRBV5-1|-
CASSLQGQETQYF
TGCGCCAGCAGCTTGCAGGGCCAAGAGACCCAGTACTTC
>TRBJ1-4|-|TRBV6-5|-
CASSWGNEKLFF
TGTGCCAGCAGTTGGGGTAATGAAAAACTGTTTTTT
>TRBJ2-5|-|TRBV28|-
CASSLSSGQETQYF
TGTGCCAGCAGTTTATCATCAGGGCAAGAGACCCAGTACTTC
>TRBJ2-2|-|TRBV9|TRBD1
CASSVDHRGQGVGELFF
TGTGCCAGCAGCGTAGACCACAGGGGGCAAGGTGTCGGGGAGCTGTTTTTT
>TRBJ1-5|-|TRBV11-2|TRBD1
CASSLGTGLGNQPQHF
TGTGCCAGCAGCTTAGGGACAGGGTTGGGCAATCAGCCCCAGCATTTT
>TRBJ2-7|-|TRBV5-6|-
CASSTGGSSYEQYF
TGTGCCAGCAGCACCGGCGGTAGCTCCTACGAGCAGTACTTC
>TRBJ2-5|-|TRBV7-2|-
CASSLARYGAGETQYF
TGTGCCAGCAGCTTAGCGCGTTATGGGGCGGGGGAGACCCAGTACTTC
>TRBJ2-6|-|TRBV10-3|-
CAISETGSGANVLTF
TGTGCCATCAGTGAAACAGGGTCTGGGGCCAACGTCCTGACTTTC
>TRBJ2-3|-|TRBV5-1|TRBD2
CASSLVFSGVDTQYF
TGCGCCAGCAGCTTGGTTTTTAGCGGGGTTGATACGCAGTATTTT
>TRBJ1-5|-|TRBV19|TRBD1
CASSIDPDRGGNQPQHF
TGTGCCAGTAGTATAGACCCGGACAGGGGAGGCAATCAGCCCCAGCATTTT
>TRBJ1-6|few|TRBV6-1|-
CASSLPGRAPLHF
TGTGCCAGCAGCCTCCCGGGGAGAGCACCCCTCCACTTT
>TRBJ2-7|-|TRBV5-1|-
CASSIQPTSYEQYF
TGCGCCAGCAGTATCCAGCCGACTTCCTACGAGCAGTACTTC
>TRBJ2-7|-|TRBV13|-
CASSLQFSIRRDYEQYF
TGTGCCAGCAGCTTACAGTTTTCAATTCGCAGAGACTACGAGCAGTACTTC
>TRBJ2-7|-|TRBV30|-
CAWSNRGVQYF
TGTGCCTGGAGTAACCGGGGTGTGCAGTACTTC
>TRBJ1-3|-|TRBV14|-
CASSFVKDTIYF
TGTGCCAGCAGCTTCGTCAAGGACACCATATATTTT
>TRBJ1-5|few|TRBV6-1|TRBD1
CASSFGQGLNQPQHF
TGTGCCAGCAGTTTTGGACAGGGTCTCAATCAGCCCCAGCATTTT
>TRBJ1-2|-|TRBV4-1|TRBD1
CASSHPGQGVFGYTF
TGCGCCAGCAGCCATCCGGGACAGGGGGTGTTTGGCTACACCTTC
>TRBJ2-6|-|TRBV5-1|TRBD1
CASSLGGTASSGANVLTF
TGCGCCAGCAGCTTGGGAGGGACAGCTAGCTCTGGGGCCAACGTCCTGACTTTC
>TRBJ2-1|-|TRBV28|TRBD2
CASSFRRGGGNEQFF
TGTGCCAGCAGTTTCAGGCGGGGGGGAGGAAATGAGCAGTTCTTC
>TRBJ2-2|-|TRBV9|-
CASSVGRVNTGELFF
TGTGCCAGCAGCGTAGGACGTGTGAACACCGGGGAGCTGTTTTTT
>TRBJ2-3|-|TRBV5-6|-
CASSSSATQYF
TGTGCCAGCAGCTCCTCGGCTACGCAGTATTTT
>TRBJ2-1|-|TRBV27|-
CASSAGGTYNEQFF
TGTGCCAGCAGTGCCGGGGGAACCTACAATGAGCAGTTCTTC
>TRBJ2-5|-|TRBV14|-
CASSLGSQETQYF
TGTGCCAGCAGTTTAGGGTCCCAAGAGACCCAGTACTTC
>TRBJ1-5|-|TRBV19|-
CASSIGAGAGRENQPQHF
TGTGCCAGTAGTATAGGGGCGGGCGCAGGGAGGGAGAATCAGCCCCAGCATTTT
>TRBJ2-7|-|TRBV5-1|TRBD1
CASSLYRGPNEQYF
TGCGCCAGCAGCTTATACAGGGGGCCCAACGAGCAGTACTTC
>TRBJ2-5|-|TRBV7-2|-
CASSPRRGPKKETQYF
TGTGCCAGCAGCCCGCGTAGAGGCCCCAAAAAAGAGACCCAGTACTTC
>TRBJ2-5|-|TRBV7-6|TRBD1
CASSQSRDRAETQYF
TGTGCCAGCAGTCAAAGCCGGGACAGGGCAGAGACCCAGTACTTC
>TRBJ1-3|-|TRBV10-1|-
CASTVPYGETGNTIYF
TGCGCCAGCACTGTCCCCTACGGGGAAACTGGAAACACCATATATTTT
>TRBJ2-5|-|TRBV6-5|TRBD1
CASSYSTGTGQETQYF
TGTGCCAGCAGTTACTCGACGGGGACAGGACAAGAGACCCAGTACTTC
>TRBJ2-7|-|TRBV30|-
CAFAGLGSYEQYF
TGTGCCTTCGCGGGACTCGGCTCCTACGAGCAGTACTTC
>TRBJ2-7|-|TRBV11-3|-
CASSPSGAYEQYF
TGTGCCAGCAGCCCCTCGGGGGCCTACGAGCAGTACTTC
>TRBJ2-1|once|TRBV18|TRBD2
CASSPYSGATHNEQFF
TGTGCCAGCTCACCCTATAGCGGGGCGACTCACAATGAGCAGTTCTTC
>TRBJ2-5|many|TRBV7-2|-
CASSPHKSGTQYF
TGTGCCAGCAGCCCACACAAGTCGGGGACCCAGTACTTC
>TRBJ2-1|-|TRBV11-2|-
CASSLDTRGEQFF
TGTGCCAGCAGCTTAGATACCCGGGGTGAGCAGTTCTTC
>TRBJ2-2|-|TRBV10-1|-
CASSEWGADTGELFF
TGCGCCAGCAGTGAGTGGGGGGCCGACACCGGGGAGCTGTTTTTT
>TRBJ2-5|once|TRBV29-1|-
CSARLAPETQYF
TGCAGCGCGCGGCTAGCGCCAGAGACCCAGTACTTC
>TRBJ1-3|-|TRBV4-1|-
CASSQDPTYQGPSGNTIYF
TGCGCCAGCAGCCAAGACCCCACCTACCAGGGGCCGTCTGGAAACACCATATATTTT
>TRBJ2-1|-|TRBV25-1|-
CASSEPDGPRNEQFF
TGTGCCAGCAGTGAACCGGATGGGCCGCGCAATGAGCAGTTCTTC
>TRBJ1-5|-|TRBV5-6|-
CASSSLGGSNQPQHF
TGTGCCAGCAGCTCCCTCGGGGGGAGCAATCAGCCCCAGCATTTT
>TRBJ2-5|-|TRBV5-4|TRBD2
CASSLLAYQETQYF
TGTGCCAGCAGCCTACTAGCGTACCAAGAGACCCAGTACTTC
>TRBJ1-5|-|TRBV9|-
CASSVGRDSNQPQHF
TGTGCCAGCAGCGTAGGCAGAGATAGCAATCAGCCCCAGCATTTT
>TRBJ2-7|-|TRBV29-1|-
CSVEDRGAYEQYF
TGCAGCGTTGAAGACAGGGGGGCCTACGAGCAGTACTTC
>TRBJ2-2|-|TRBV5-1|-
CASSSPSGTGELFF
TGCGCCAGCAGCTCCCCCAGTGGTACCGGGGAGCTGTTTTTT
>TRBJ2-5|-|TRBV13|TRBD2
CASRRTGTTKTQYF
TGTGCCAGCAGGCGAACCGGGACTACGAAGACCCAGTACTTC
>TRBJ2-3|-|TRBV13|-
CASSPRDLVDTQYF
TGTGCCAGCAGCCCCCGGGACTTGGTGGATACGCAGTATTTT
>TRBJ2-1|few|TRBV5-1|TRBD2
CASSLSGGSYNEQFF
TGCGCCAGCAGCTTGTCGGGGGGGTCCTACAATGAGCAGTTCTTC
>TRBJ1-1|few|TRBV11-2|-
CASSLTTGTEAFF
TGTGCCAGCAGCTTAACCACAGGCACTGAAGCTTTCTTT
>TRBJ2-2|-|TRBV19|-
CASSSRLSGELFF
TGTGCCAGTAGTTCTCGACTGTCCGGGGAGCTGTTTTTT
>TRBJ1-6|-|TRBV7-9|-
CASSLQALPSPLHF
TGTGCCAGCAGCTTACAGGCGCTTCCTTCACCCCTCCACTTT
>TRBJ2-7|-|TRBV4-3|-
CASSLQVEAAYEQYF
TGCGCCAGCAGCCTACAGGTGGAGGCGGCCTACGAGCAGTACTTC